This T cell receptor beta chain was documented in a study of blood T cell repertoires in COVID-19. Turning to the study itself: Sites in the United States, Italy and Spain provided acute and convalescent COVID-19 samples.

Repertoires were generated with immunoSEQ multiplex PCR, while TCRdb's copy carries only in-frame clones and drops some. The sample consists of 150,000 to 200,000 clones, around 85% of them appearing once. This TCR came from a woman aged 60-75 years with COVID-19, enrolled during active disease. Sequenced sample: peripheral blood.

CDR3 sequence: CAWSYGLAASYEQYF. CDR3 bases: TGTGCCTGGAGTTACGGACTAGCGGCCTCCTACGAGCAGTACTTC. The chain carries TRBV30 and TRBJ2-7; TRBD2 agrees at 10 bases. The length of the CDR3 is 15 residues. Germline CDR1 and CDR2: GTSNPN and SVGIG (reference sequence). V trimming: 2 bases; J trimming: 0 bases; junction bases outside the gene matches: 4.